These 21 T cell receptor beta chains were sequenced from one sample in a study of CD8 T cells in ankylosing spondylitis (dated by TCRdb to about 2017). The library was produced with 5' RACE. The sample was run on an Illumina HiSeq 2500. TCRdb reprocessed the public reads (quality trimming at Q25 with fastp, clone calling with MiXCR) and kept in-frame beta chains. Each entry merges the rows of one CDR3 protein and shows their most common DNA and genes. A total of under 250,000 distinct CDR3 sequences appear in this sample, under 12% of them only once. Around 2.6% of the sample goes to the ten largest clones. The material sequenced was blood, either unsorted or a sorted T cell fraction (not recorded which). The receptor set was obtained from a male donor with ankylosing spondylitis or in good health (not recorded which).

This clonotype came up many times. The V call is TRBV12-3 or TRBV12-4, the J call TRBJ2-1, with 8 bases matching TRBD1. The CDR3 spans 16 residues. The ends lost 7 bases at V and 1 base at J; junction bases unmatched: 9. This CDR3 reads CASNYARQGSYNEQFF. The CDR3 DNA follows: TGTGCCAGCAATTATGCCCGACAGGGGTCCTACAATGAGCAGTTCTTC.

The sample holds many counts of this clonotype. The chain has TRBV11-2 and TRBJ2-3; 8 bases line up with TRBD2. V shed 4 bases and J 4 bases; nucleotides not matched to a gene: 7. Germline V CDR1 and CDR2: SGHAT, FQNNGV. The CDR3 runs 15 residues. CDR3 nucleotide sequence: TGTGCCAGCAGCTCGACACTAGCGGTTCCAGATACGCAGTATTTT. This gives the protein CASSSTLAVPDTQYF.

This clonotype was counted at least ten times. This chain links TRBV3-1 with TRBJ2-1; 7 nucleotides agree with TRBD2. CDR1 and CDR2 from the germline V gene are LGHDT and YNNKEL (reference sequence). The CDR3 sequence is 14 residues long. The V and J ends lost 4 bases and 7 bases, in that order; junction bases with no gene match: 7. The CDR3 sequence is CASSRWEGLNEQFF. CDR3 nucleotides: TGTGCCAGCAGCCGGTGGGAGGGCCTAAATGAGCAGTTCTTC.

This clonotype was detected many times. This chain connects TRBV29-1 to TRBJ1-4; D not certain. The germline V and J ends were trimmed by 6 bases and 4 bases, with 9 bases remaining between them. Germline CDR1 and CDR2: SQVTM and ANQGSEA. The length of the CDR3 is 12 residues. CDR3 in amino acids: CSVQIHNEKLFF. The CDR3, as DNA: TGCAGCGTACAGATCCATAATGAAAAACTGTTTTTT.

This clonotype was recorded many times. The rearrangement uses TRBV10-3 and TRBJ2-7; D not certain. Looked up from germline, CDR1 is ENHRY and CDR2 is SYGVKD. The length of the CDR3 is 13 residues. V gave up 2 bases and J gave up 0 bases, with 5 bases separating them. The CDR3 DNA reads TGTGCCATCAGTGAGGCGTCCTCCTACGAGCAGTACTTC. Translated: CAISEASSYEQYF.

This clonotype was picked up many times. The rearrangement links TRBV30 to TRBJ2-2; possible D gene TRBD2, 5 bases. Germline loops: CDR1 GTSNPN, CDR2 SVGIG (reference sequence). Trimming removed 1 base at V and 3 bases at J, with 9 bases between. The CDR3 covers 14 residues. The CDR3, as DNA: TGTGCCTGGAGTGAGACACTAGACACCGGGGAGCTGTTTTTT. Translated, it gives CAWSETLDTGELFF.

This clonotype was detected ten times or more. V gene TRBV5-1 combines with J gene TRBJ2-2; no clear D gene. V was pared by 1 base and J by 6 bases, with 7 bases between. Germline lookup yields CDR1 SGHRS and CDR2 YFSETQ. The CDR3 length is 13 residues. The CDR3, as DNA: TGCGCCAGCAGCTTGTTTGGGGCCGGGGAGCTGTTTTTT. Its protein product is CASSLFGAGELFF.

Ten or more counts support this clonotype. The chain uses TRBV20-1 and TRBJ2-7, with TRBD1 identical over 8 bases. V was pared by 5 bases and J by 7 bases, with 10 bases of the junction left unmatched. This CDR3 contains 13 residues. Germline V gene sequence: CDR1 DFQATT, CDR2 SNEGSKA (reference sequence). The CDR3 reads CSALGRGRLEQYF. CDR3 nucleotides: TGCAGTGCTCTTGGCAGGGGGCGCCTTGAGCAGTACTTC.

This clonotype has at least ten counts. A junction boundary mismatches the germline segment, possibly from a read error. The rearrangement links TRBV29-1 to TRBJ2-5; D is undetermined. Looked up from germline, CDR1 is SQVTM and CDR2 is ANQGSEA. The CDR3 extends over 13 amino acids. For the CDR3, the DNA is TGCAGCGGTGAAAGAAAGCCCAGTGAGACCCAGTACTTC. It translates to CSGERKPSETQYF.

This clonotype was detected only once. The chain couples TRBV2 to TRBJ2-1; maybe TRBD1 (6 bases). CDR3 size: 12 residues. Germline V gives CDR1 SNHLY, CDR2 FYNNEI. The CDR3 region has the DNA TGTGCTCTTCGGCAGGGGAACAATGAGCAGTTCTTC. Protein sequence: CALRQGNNEQFF.

Ten or more counts support this clonotype. This chain uses TRBV12-3 or TRBV12-4 with TRBJ1-6; 8 bases match TRBD1. The V segment lost 6 bases and the J segment 6 bases; nucleotides outside the gene matches: 1. The CDR3 is 13 amino acids. CDR3 nucleotides: TGTGCCAGCAGCGGACAGGGTAATTCACCCCTCCACTTT. This encodes CASSGQGNSPLHF.

Ten or more counts support this clonotype. The V gene is TRBV7-6, the J gene TRBJ1-1, with D maybe TRBD1 (5 bases). With 5 bases removed from V and 5 bases from J, the gap between germline ends came to 18 bases. The CDR3 has 15 amino acids. Germline loops: CDR1 SGHVS, CDR2 FNYEAQ. The CDR3 DNA reads as TGTGCCAGCAGCCCCTACGGGAGGCCAGGGACTGAAGCTTTCTTT. It translates to CASSPYGRPGTEAFF.

This clonotype was picked up many times. This chain connects TRBV24-1 to TRBJ2-5; weak D call: TRBD1 (6 bases). The CDR3 contains 13 residues. CDR1 is KGHDR and CDR2 is SFDVKD in the germline V gene. Trimming cost V 4 bases and J 3 bases, with 8 bases left between them. The CDR3 region has the DNA TGTGCCACCAGTGACCGGACAGAAGAGACCCAGTACTTC. It codes for CATSDRTEETQYF.

This clonotype occurred many times. The V and J genes are TRBV5-1 and TRBJ2-5; D is unresolved. CDR1 and CDR2 (germline): SGHRS, YFSETQ. The CDR3 loop spans 14 amino acids. V was clipped by 0 bases and J by 3 bases, with 9 bases between them. CDR3 sequence reads: CASSLAATKETQYF. CDR3 DNA sequence: TGCGCCAGCAGCTTGGCGGCGACAAAAGAGACCCAGTACTTC.

V usage is TRBV5-1 and J usage is TRBJ2-3; no definite D call. CDR1 SGHRS and CDR2 YFSETQ come from the germline V gene. The CDR3 is 14 amino acids. Trimming took off 6 bases at V and 2 bases at J, with 13 bases between the two ends. CDR3 sequence: CASKGADHTDTQYF. DNA for the CDR3: TGCGCCAGCAAGGGTGCGGACCACACAGATACGCAGTATTTT.

The sample holds many counts of this clonotype. The gene calls are TRBV20-1 and TRBJ2-5; no firm D call. The germline V gene has CDR1 DFQATT and CDR2 SNEGSKA (reference sequence). The CDR3 totals 12 residues. For the CDR3, the DNA is TGCAGCCAGGACGGAAAGACGGAGACCCAGTACTTC. This gives the protein CSQDGKTETQYF.

The J gene is TRBJ2-2, the V gene TRBV5-1; 9 positions match TRBD2. The CDR3 runs 16 residues. Unmatched junction bases numbered 4, after V lost 0 bases and J lost 4 bases. Germline V lookup: CDR1 SGHRS, CDR2 YFSETQ. The CDR3 protein is CASSLVASGTTGELFF. Here the CDR3 DNA reads TGCGCCAGCAGCTTGGTGGCTAGCGGGACCACCGGGGAGCTGTTTTTT.

This clonotype was recorded a few times. The CDR3 loop is CASSLRSGGALDSYEQYF. CDR3 bases: TGTGCCAGCAGCCTAAGATCAGGTGGGGCATTGGACTCCTACGAGCAGTACTTC. The V gene is TRBV4-2, the J gene TRBJ2-7; perhaps TRBD1 as D (5 bases). Germline CDR1 is LGHNA and CDR2 is YNFKEQ. Trimming shortened V by 4 bases and J by 0 bases, and 22 bases separated the two germline ends. CDR3 length: 18 residues.

In its sample, this clonotype was seen many times. This chain connects TRBV18 to TRBJ1-5; tentatively, D is TRBD1 (5 bases). CDR3 length: 15 residues. Germline assignment: CDR1 KGHSH and CDR2 LQKENI. V was clipped by 5 bases and J by 9 bases, with 20 bases between them. CDR3 sequence: CASSDYRDAERPQHF. The CDR3 DNA follows: TGTGCCAGCTCAGACTACCGGGACGCCGAGAGGCCCCAGCATTTT.

This clonotype occurred many times. The V call is TRBV10-3, the J call TRBJ1-1; no reliable D call. V was clipped by 0 bases and J by 5 bases, with 1 base between them. The CDR3 contains 11 residues. The germline V gene has CDR1 ENHRY and CDR2 SYGVKD. This CDR3 reads CAISESTEAFF. CDR3 coding DNA: TGTGCCATCAGTGAGTCGACTGAAGCTTTCTTT.

This clonotype was recorded at least ten times. The V and J genes are TRBV2 and TRBJ2-5; 10 bases line up with TRBD2. The J segment lost 5 bases and the V segment lost 6 bases, leaving 9 bases of the junction unmatched. Germline V gene lookup returns CDR1 SNHLY and CDR2 FYNNEI. The CDR3 covers 15 residues. DNA of the CDR3: TGTGCCAGCAGGCCACTAGCGGGGAGCCTCGAGACCCAGTACTTC. It translates to CASRPLAGSLETQYF. Supplemented by reference TRBV2 and TRBJ2-5, the full variable domain reads EPEVTQTPSHQVTQMGQEVILRCVPISNHLYFYWYRQILGQKVEFLVSFYNNEISEKSEIFDDQFSVERPDGSNFTLKIRSTKLEDSAMYFCASRPLAGSLETQYFGPGTRLLVL.